Listed below are T cell receptor beta chains from one sample, sequenced in a study of T cell responses to AZD1222 COVID-19 vaccine. Assay: immunoSEQ multiplex PCR; the TCRdb copy retains only in-frame clones and omits some. The sample lists fewer than 120,000 clones; around nine tenths were seen once. The sequencing here drew on peripheral blood, taken 28 days after the second AZD1222 dose. The receptor source for this set is an adult who received the AZD1222 COVID-19 vaccine. The CDR3 runs from the conserved cysteine through the conserved F or W. The D gene is left open where the match is weak.

TRBD1	TRBV18	CASSPGQGNSGANVLTF
NA	TRBV5-1	CASSLGLNYGYTF
NA	TRBV10-3	CAISADSAYSNQPQHF
NA	TRBV5-5	CASSSSGETQYF
NA	TRBV28	CASSLIDSRISYGYTF
TRBD1	TRBV19	CASSIGQGNYGYTF
NA	TRBV7-2	CASSLGGNKETQYF
TRBD1	TRBV7-2	CASSSIQGNEQYF
NA	TRBV4-1	CASSQGTGPYGYTF
NA	TRBV10-3	CAISGATEHYEQYF
TRBD1	TRBV4-1	CASSQDLEEQGRAFF
NA	TRBV6-1	CASSESRDTDTQYF
NA	TRBV21-1	CASSKARVVGGMGEKLFF
NA	TRBV6-5	CASSYDRREQYF
NA	TRBV2	CASRRSVAPMGTDTQYF
TRBD1	TRBV19	CASSILGQGATGELFF
NA	TRBV10-3	CAIKIRGDTGELFF
NA	TRBV6-6	CASSSHLSSYEQYF
NA	TRBV9	CASSVAAVQETQYF
NA	TRBV4-3	CASSQDETERRFF
TRBD1	TRBV10-3	CAIQGANNQPQHF
TRBD1	TRBV18	CASSPLRGSYEQYF
TRBD2	TRBV3-1/TRBV3-2	CASTAGGVYNEQFF
NA	TRBV5-4	CASSRRTGGNEKLFF
NA	TRBV6-5	CASSHTPGVPQHF
NA	TRBV6-6	CASSLSPIGGRSYEQYF